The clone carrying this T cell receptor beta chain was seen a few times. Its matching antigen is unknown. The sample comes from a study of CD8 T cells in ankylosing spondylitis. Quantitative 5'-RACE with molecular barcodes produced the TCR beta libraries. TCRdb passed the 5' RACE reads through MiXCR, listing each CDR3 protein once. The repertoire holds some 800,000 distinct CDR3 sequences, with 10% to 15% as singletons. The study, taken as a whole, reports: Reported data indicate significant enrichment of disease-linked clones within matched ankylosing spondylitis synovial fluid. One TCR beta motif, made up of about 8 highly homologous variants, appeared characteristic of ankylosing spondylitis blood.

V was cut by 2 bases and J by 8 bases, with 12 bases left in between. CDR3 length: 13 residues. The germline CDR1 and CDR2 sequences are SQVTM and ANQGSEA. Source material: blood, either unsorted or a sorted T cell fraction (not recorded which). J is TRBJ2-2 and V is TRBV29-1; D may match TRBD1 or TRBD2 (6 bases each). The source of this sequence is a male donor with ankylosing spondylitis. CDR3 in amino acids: CSVEKGGRGELFF. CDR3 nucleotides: TGCAGCGTTGAAAAAGGGGGGAGGGGGGAGCTGTTTTTT.